This T cell receptor beta chain was recovered during a study of blood T cell repertoires in COVID-19. Study at large: Samples taken during acute and convalescent COVID-19 were collected in the United States, Italy and Spain.

Authors' processing steps: Estimation of nucleated cell counts was performed using reference gene primer amplification. Data came from immunoSEQ multiplex PCR; TCRdb stores just in-frame clones and leaves some out. The DNA gave D and trimming, while V, J and clone size come from that table. Found here are some 98,000 clones, approximately 84% of them singletons; the top ten hold 10%. V gave up 4 bases and J gave up 4 bases; unmatched junction bases: 1. This CDR3 region has 14 residues. Germline-derived CDR1 and CDR2 are SGHDT and YYEEEE. The sequencing sample was made of peripheral blood. The source of this sequence is a man between 65 and 85 years old with acute or convalescent COVID-19. The chain uses TRBV5-6 and TRBJ1-5; 11 positions agree with TRBD1. CDR3: CASSRDRGNQPQHF. CDR3 bases: TGTGCCAGCAGCCGGGACAGGGGGAATCAGCCCCAGCATTTT.